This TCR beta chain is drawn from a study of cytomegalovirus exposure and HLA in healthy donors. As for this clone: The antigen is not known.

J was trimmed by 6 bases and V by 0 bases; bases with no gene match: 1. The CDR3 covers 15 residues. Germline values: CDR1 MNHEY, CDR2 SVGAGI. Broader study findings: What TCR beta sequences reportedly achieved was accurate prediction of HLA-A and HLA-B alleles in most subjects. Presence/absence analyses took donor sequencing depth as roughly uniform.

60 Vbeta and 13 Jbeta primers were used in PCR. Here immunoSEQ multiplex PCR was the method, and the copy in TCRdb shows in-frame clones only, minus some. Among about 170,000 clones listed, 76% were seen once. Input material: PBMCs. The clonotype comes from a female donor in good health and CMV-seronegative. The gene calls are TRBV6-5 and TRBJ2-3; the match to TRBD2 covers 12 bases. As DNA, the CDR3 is TGTGCCAGCAGTTACTCTGGACTAGCGGGGGATACGCAGTATTTT. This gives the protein CASSYSGLAGDTQYF.